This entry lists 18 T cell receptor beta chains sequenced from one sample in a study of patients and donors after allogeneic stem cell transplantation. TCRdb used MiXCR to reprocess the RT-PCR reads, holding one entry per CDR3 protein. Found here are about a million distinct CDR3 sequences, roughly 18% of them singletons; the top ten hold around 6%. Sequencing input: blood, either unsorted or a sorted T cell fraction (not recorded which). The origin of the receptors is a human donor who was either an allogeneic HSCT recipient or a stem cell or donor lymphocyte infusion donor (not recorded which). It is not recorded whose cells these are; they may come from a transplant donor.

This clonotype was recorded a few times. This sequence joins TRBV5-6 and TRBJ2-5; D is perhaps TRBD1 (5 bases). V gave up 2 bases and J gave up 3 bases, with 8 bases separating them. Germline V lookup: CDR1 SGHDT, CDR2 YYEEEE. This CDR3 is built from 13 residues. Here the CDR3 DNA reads TGTGCCAGCAGCTTTGACAGTGAAGAGACCCAGTACTTC. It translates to CASSFDSEETQYF.

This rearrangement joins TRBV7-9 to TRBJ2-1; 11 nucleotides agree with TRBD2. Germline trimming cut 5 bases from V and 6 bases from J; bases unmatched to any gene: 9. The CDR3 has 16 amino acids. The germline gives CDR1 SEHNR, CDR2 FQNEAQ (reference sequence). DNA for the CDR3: TGTGCCAGCAGCATATCCGGGACTAGCGGCCCCAATGAGCAGTTCTTC. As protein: CASSISGTSGPNEQFF.

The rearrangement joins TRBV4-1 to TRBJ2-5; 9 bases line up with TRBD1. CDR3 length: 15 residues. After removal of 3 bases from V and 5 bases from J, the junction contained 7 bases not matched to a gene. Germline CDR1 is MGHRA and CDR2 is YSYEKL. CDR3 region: CASSQQGQGVETQYF. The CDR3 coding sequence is TGCGCCAGCAGCCAGCAGGGACAGGGCGTGGAGACCCAGTACTTC.

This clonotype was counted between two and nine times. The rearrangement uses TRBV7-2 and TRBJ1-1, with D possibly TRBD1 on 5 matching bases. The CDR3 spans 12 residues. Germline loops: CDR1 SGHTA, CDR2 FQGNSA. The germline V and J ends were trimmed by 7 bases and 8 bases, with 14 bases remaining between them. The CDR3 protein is CASNEGRREAFF. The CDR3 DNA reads TGTGCCAGCAACGAGGGGCGTAGAGAAGCTTTCTTT.

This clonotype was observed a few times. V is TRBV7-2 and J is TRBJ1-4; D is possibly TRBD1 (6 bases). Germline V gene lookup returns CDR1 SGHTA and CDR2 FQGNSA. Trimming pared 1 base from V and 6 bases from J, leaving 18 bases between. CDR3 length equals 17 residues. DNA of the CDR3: TGTGCCAGCAGCTTAGGTTTACGAACAGGGTCGTATGAAAAACTGTTTTTT. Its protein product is CASSLGLRTGSYEKLFF.

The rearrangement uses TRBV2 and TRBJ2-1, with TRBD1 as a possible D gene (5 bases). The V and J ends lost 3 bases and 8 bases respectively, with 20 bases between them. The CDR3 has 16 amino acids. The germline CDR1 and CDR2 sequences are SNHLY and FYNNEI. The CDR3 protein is CASSEERPRWGDEQFF. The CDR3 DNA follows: TGTGCCAGCAGTGAGGAGCGACCAAGGTGGGGCGATGAGCAGTTCTTC.

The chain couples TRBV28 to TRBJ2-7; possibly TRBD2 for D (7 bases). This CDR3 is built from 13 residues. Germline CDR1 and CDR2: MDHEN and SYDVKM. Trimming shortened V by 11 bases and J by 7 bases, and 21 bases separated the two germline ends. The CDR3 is CAWGGPHLREQYF. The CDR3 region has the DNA TGTGCCTGGGGGGGCCCCCATCTGAGGGAGCAGTACTTC.

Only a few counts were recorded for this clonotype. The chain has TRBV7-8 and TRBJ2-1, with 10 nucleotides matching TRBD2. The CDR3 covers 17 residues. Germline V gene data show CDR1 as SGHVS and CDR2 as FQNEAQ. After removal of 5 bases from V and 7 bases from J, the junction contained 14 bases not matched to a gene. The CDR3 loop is CASSESLKRGGRNEQFF. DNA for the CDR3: TGTGCCAGCAGCGAAAGCCTAAAGCGGGGGGGAAGAAATGAGCAGTTCTTC.

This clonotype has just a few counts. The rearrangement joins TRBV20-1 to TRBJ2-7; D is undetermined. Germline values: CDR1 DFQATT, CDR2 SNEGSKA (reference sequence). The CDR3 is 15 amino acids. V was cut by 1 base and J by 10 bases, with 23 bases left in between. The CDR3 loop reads CSARGDRVSTFGQYF. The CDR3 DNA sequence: TGCAGTGCTAGAGGGGATCGGGTCAGCACCTTCGGACAGTACTTC.

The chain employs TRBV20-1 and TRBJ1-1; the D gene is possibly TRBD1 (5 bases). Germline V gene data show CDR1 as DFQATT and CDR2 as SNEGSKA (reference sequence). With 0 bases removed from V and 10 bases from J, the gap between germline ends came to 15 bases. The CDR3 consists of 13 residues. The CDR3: CSARDNQGLRAFF. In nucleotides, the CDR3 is TGCAGTGCTAGAGATAATCAGGGACTCAGAGCTTTCTTT.

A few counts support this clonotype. DNA for the CDR3: TGTGCCAGCAGCGAGGGGGGCAGTGAGCAGTACTTC. Protein sequence: CASSEGGSEQYF. J is TRBJ2-7 and V is TRBV9; D tentatively reads TRBD1 or TRBD2 (6 bases each). The germline V gene has CDR1 SGDLS and CDR2 YYNGEE. Trimming shortened V by 3 bases and J by 7 bases, and 11 bases separated the two germline ends. This CDR3 spans 12 amino acids.

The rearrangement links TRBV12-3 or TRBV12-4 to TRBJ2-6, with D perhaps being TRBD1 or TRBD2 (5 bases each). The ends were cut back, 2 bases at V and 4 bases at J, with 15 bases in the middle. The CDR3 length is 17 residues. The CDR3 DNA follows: TGTGCCAGCAGTTTAAGATTCCGGGACGCAGGGGCCAACGTCCTGACTTTC. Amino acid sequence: CASSLRFRDAGANVLTF.

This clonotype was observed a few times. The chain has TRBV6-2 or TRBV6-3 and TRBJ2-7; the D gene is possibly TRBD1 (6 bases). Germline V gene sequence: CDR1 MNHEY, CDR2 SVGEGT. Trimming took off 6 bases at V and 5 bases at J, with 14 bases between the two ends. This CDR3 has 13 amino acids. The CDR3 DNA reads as TGTGCCAGCAGAAACAGGGTCCTAAACGAGCAGTACTTC. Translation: CASRNRVLNEQYF.

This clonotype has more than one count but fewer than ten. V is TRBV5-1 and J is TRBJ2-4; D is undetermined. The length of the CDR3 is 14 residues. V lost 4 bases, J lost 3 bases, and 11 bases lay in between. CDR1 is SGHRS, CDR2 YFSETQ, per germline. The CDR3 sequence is CASSPGSYKNIQYF. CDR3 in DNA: TGCGCCAGCAGCCCAGGCAGTTACAAAAACATTCAGTACTTC.

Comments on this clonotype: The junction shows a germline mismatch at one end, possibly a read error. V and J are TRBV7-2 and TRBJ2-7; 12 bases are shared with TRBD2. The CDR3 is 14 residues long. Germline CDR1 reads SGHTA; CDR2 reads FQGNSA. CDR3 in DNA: TGTGCCAGCAGCCTAGCGGGAGGGTCGTCCGAGCAGTACTTC. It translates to CASSLAGGSSEQYF.

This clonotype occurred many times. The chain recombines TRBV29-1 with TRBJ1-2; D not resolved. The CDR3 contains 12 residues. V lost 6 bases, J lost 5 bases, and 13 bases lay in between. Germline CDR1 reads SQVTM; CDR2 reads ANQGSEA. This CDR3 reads CSVLRGRYGYTF. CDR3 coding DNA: TGCAGCGTATTAAGAGGGCGTTATGGCTACACCTTC.

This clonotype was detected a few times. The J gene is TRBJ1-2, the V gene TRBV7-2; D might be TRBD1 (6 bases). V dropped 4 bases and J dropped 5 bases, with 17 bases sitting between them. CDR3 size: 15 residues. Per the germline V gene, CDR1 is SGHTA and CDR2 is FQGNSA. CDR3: CASSYRGGPPYGYTF. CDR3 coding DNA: TGTGCCAGCAGCTATAGAGGGGGGCCCCCGTATGGCTACACCTTC. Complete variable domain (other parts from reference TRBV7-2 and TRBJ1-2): GAGVSQSPSNKVTEKGKDVELRCDPISGHTALYWYRQSLGQGLEFLIYFQGNSAPDKSGLPSDRFSAERTGGSVSTLTIQRTQQEDSAVYLCASSYRGGPPYGYTFGSGTRLTVV.

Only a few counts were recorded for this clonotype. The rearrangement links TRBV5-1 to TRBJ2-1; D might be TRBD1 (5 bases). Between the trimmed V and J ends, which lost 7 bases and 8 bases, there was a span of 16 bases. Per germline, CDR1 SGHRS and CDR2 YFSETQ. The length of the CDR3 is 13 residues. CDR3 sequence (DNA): TGCGCCAGCGGAAGTCTCAGCAGGGATGAGCAGTTCTTC. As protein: CASGSLSRDEQFF.